The 19 T cell receptor beta chains in this list originate from one sample, sequenced in a study of T cells after yellow fever vaccination. TCRdb used MiXCR to reprocess the 5' RACE reads, holding one entry per CDR3 protein. The sample carries approximately 300,000 distinct CDR3 sequences, about 10% recorded once. The sample here was CD4+ T cells sorted from PBMCs, taken 45 days after the yellow fever booster vaccination. Receptors were obtained from a man younger than 30 who received the YFV17D yellow fever vaccine.

The table lists this clonotype with a few counts. The V call is TRBV20-1, the J call TRBJ2-2, with TRBD1 matching 7 bases. The junction had 6 bases not matched to a gene; V was cut back by 3 bases and J by 2 bases. The germline V gene encodes CDR1 DFQATT and CDR2 SNEGSKA (reference sequence). This CDR3 spans 15 amino acids. This CDR3 reads CSARGTAKNTGELFF. The CDR3 nucleotides read TGCAGTGCTAGGGGGACAGCCAAAAACACCGGGGAGCTGTTTTTT.

The gene calls are TRBV7-9 and TRBJ2-3; D may be TRBD2 (5 bases). Germline-derived CDR1 and CDR2 are SEHNR and FQNEAQ (reference sequence). Trimming took off 1 base at V and 4 bases at J, with 6 bases between the two ends. The CDR3 length is 13 residues. The chain's CDR3 is CASSLEGADTQYF. The CDR3 DNA follows: TGTGCCAGCAGCTTAGAGGGAGCAGATACGCAGTATTTT.

This clonotype came up a few times. The chain uses TRBV29-1 and TRBJ2-7, with a weak D call TRBD1 (5 bases). Per germline, CDR1 SQVTM and CDR2 ANQGSEA. The CDR3 length is 15 residues. The V gene lost 1 base and the J gene lost 0 bases, with 13 bases spanning the gap. CDR3 loop: CSVEGPGNPSYEQYF. CDR3 nucleotides: TGCAGCGTTGAAGGGCCAGGGAACCCCTCCTACGAGCAGTACTTC.

This clonotype was observed a handful of times. The chain carries TRBV10-2 and TRBJ2-3; a weak D match, TRBD2 (5 bases). V lost 3 bases to trimming and J lost 3 bases, with 13 bases between them. CDR3 length equals 15 residues. Germline V gives CDR1 WSHSY, CDR2 SAAADI. This chain's CDR3 is CASSDSFSGTDTQYF. CDR3 in DNA: TGCGCCAGCAGTGACTCCTTTTCGGGGACAGATACGCAGTATTTT.

This clonotype was picked up a small number of times. This chain connects TRBV6-6 to TRBJ2-4, with D perhaps TRBD2 (6 bases). Germline CDR1 MNHNY, CDR2 SVGAGI (reference sequence). The CDR3 length is 15 residues. V gave up 6 bases and J gave up 1 base, with 13 bases separating them. The CDR3 spells CASRGEVLAKNIQYF. In DNA, the CDR3 is TGTGCCAGCAGGGGGGAGGTCCTGGCCAAAAACATTCAGTACTTC.

The V and J genes are TRBV12-5 and TRBJ2-3, with TRBD2 identical over 9 bases. CDR3 length: 14 amino acids. Per germline, CDR1 LGHNT and CDR2 FRNRAP. The V segment lost 8 bases and the J segment 2 bases; nucleotides outside the gene matches: 5. CDR3 sequence (DNA): TGTGCTAGTAGGAGCGGGGGGTTCACAGATACGCAGTATTTT. Its protein product is CASRSGGFTDTQYF.

A few counts support this clonotype. As DNA, the CDR3 is TGTGCCAGCAGTTACCTCCAGGGAGGCGCGGAGACCCAGTACTTC. Translating it yields CASSYLQGGAETQYF. The rearrangement uses TRBV5-6 and TRBJ2-5, with D possibly being TRBD2 (6 bases). The length of the CDR3 is 15 residues. V was pared by 5 bases and J by 5 bases, with 19 bases between. CDR1 and CDR2 from the germline V gene are SGHDT and YYEEEE.

This clonotype was detected a few times. The J gene is TRBJ1-3, the V gene TRBV12-3 or TRBV12-4; TRBD1 aligns across 7 bases. The CDR3 contains 14 residues. Germline trimming cut 3 bases from V and 3 bases from J; bases unmatched to any gene: 2. CDR3 amino acids: CASSFYRGGNTIYF. CDR3 nucleotide sequence: TGTGCCAGCAGTTTTTACAGGGGTGGAAACACCATATATTTT.

This clonotype was detected many times. V usage is TRBV7-2 and J usage is TRBJ2-7, with 7 nucleotides matching TRBD1. In germline, CDR1 is SGHTA, CDR2 FQGNSA. The CDR3 contains 15 residues. After removal of 5 bases from V and 0 bases from J, the junction contained 7 bases not matched to a gene. The CDR3 DNA sequence: TGTGCCAGCAGCCGTACGACAGGGTCCTCCTACGAGCAGTACTTC. Translated, it gives CASSRTTGSSYEQYF.

This clonotype was observed many times. The chain couples TRBV3-1 to TRBJ2-7, with TRBD2 matching 10 bases. With V trimmed by 1 base and J by 7 bases, 7 bases remained unmatched. The CDR3 covers 15 residues. Germline CDR1 and CDR2: LGHDT and YNNKEL (reference sequence). The DNA for the CDR3 is TGTGCCAGCAGCCAAGGCCTAGCGGGGGTGGGGGAGCAGTACTTC. Translated, it gives CASSQGLAGVGEQYF.

With regard to this clonotype: An end of the junction differs from the germline gene, which may be a read error. The chain links TRBV5-1 to TRBJ2-5; possible D gene TRBD1, 6 bases. CDR3 length: 13 amino acids. Per the germline V gene, CDR1 is SGHRS and CDR2 is YFSETQ. The chain's CDR3 is CPSSGITGETQYF. CDR3 nucleotides: TGCCCCAGCAGCGGAATCACAGGGGAGACCCAGTACTTC.

The chain recombines TRBV5-1 with TRBJ2-3; 9 bases fit TRBD1. CDR1 is SGHRS, CDR2 YFSETQ, per germline. Trimming cost V 3 bases and J 1 base; bases outside gene matches: 6. CDR3 length: 16 residues. This chain's CDR3 is CASSWRRDRGTDTQYF. In DNA, the CDR3 is TGCGCCAGCAGCTGGAGGCGGGACAGGGGCACAGATACGCAGTATTTT.

This clonotype appeared many times. This sequence joins TRBV7-9 and TRBJ2-3, with no clear D. The CDR3 covers 12 residues. V gave up 4 bases and J gave up 5 bases, with 7 bases separating them. CDR1 and CDR2 (germline): SEHNR, FQNEAQ (reference sequence). As DNA, the CDR3 is TGTGCCAGCAGCTCCTCGGGAGATACGCAGTATTTT. It encodes CASSSSGDTQYF.

The chain joins TRBV24-1 to TRBJ2-6; no clear D. This CDR3 is built from 15 residues. From germline, CDR1 is KGHDR and CDR2 SFDVKD. V lost 2 bases, J lost 0 bases, and 4 bases lay in between. The CDR3 DNA follows: TGTGCCACCAGTGATTCGGCCTCTGGGGCCAACGTCCTGACTTTC. This translates into CATSDSASGANVLTF.

The chain links TRBV7-3 to TRBJ2-4; a possible D gene is TRBD1 (5 bases). Germline V lookup: CDR1 SGHTA, CDR2 FQGTGA. V dropped 5 bases and J dropped 7 bases, with 12 bases sitting between them. The CDR3 runs to 13 residues. CDR3 amino acids: CASSPQGVNIQYF. CDR3 coding DNA: TGTGCCAGCAGCCCTCAAGGGGTGAACATTCAGTACTTC.

V and J are TRBV7-8 and TRBJ2-3; the match to TRBD1 covers 8 bases. The germline CDR1 and CDR2 sequences are SGHVS and FQNEAQ. This CDR3 is 15 amino acids long. The trim removed 10 bases at V and 2 bases at J, leaving 11 bases unmatched. The CDR3 DNA follows: TGTGCCATCTCCGGGACAGGCGCCCTCACAGATACGCAGTATTTT. Protein product: CAISGTGALTDTQYF.

This clonotype was picked up a small number of times. The chain links TRBV11-1 to TRBJ2-3; D ambiguous. The CDR3 runs to 14 residues. The germline V and J ends were trimmed by 5 bases and 2 bases, with 11 bases remaining between them. CDR1 SGHAT and CDR2 FQDESV come from the germline V gene (reference sequence). The CDR3 is CASSHRPNTDTQYF. The CDR3 region has the DNA TGTGCCAGCAGCCACAGACCCAACACAGATACGCAGTATTTT. The whole variable domain, remainder taken from reference TRBV11-1 and TRBJ2-3, is EAEVAQSPRYKITEKSQAVAFWCDPISGHATLYWYRQILGQGPELLVQFQDESVVDDSQLPKDRFSAERLKGVDSTLKIQPAELGDSAMYLCASSHRPNTDTQYFGPGTRLTVL.

The chain has TRBV4-3 and TRBJ2-4; TRBD1 matches at 9 bases. Germline loops: CDR1 LGHNA, CDR2 YSLEER. The J segment lost 8 bases and the V segment lost 0 bases, leaving 5 bases of the junction unmatched. There are 15 residues in the CDR3. The CDR3 bases are TGCGCCAGCAGCCAAGACCCGGACAGGGGAGACATTCAGTACTTC. Protein product: CASSQDPDRGDIQYF.

A few counts support this clonotype. The chain joins TRBV20-1 to TRBJ1-1; perhaps TRBD1 as D (5 bases). Germline V gives CDR1 DFQATT, CDR2 SNEGSKA (reference sequence). Trimming stripped 0 bases from V and 6 bases from J, with 17 bases between. The CDR3 is 15 residues long. CDR3 nucleotide sequence: TGCAGTGCTAGAGATTGGGGGTTTCGGCTCGCTGAAGCTTTCTTT. Translation: CSARDWGFRLAEAFF.